This record concerns one TCR beta chain sequence. Its antigen is currently unknown. The same CDR3 is also encoded by other DNA sequences in this sample. The data were obtained in a study of T cell responses to AZD1222 COVID-19 vaccine. The study's findings and limits: White British people made up most donors, females outnumbered males, and clonal diversity was possibly underestimated. An increase in Spike-specific TCR breadth and depth was observed after two AZD1222 doses. Only 5 or 6 people who got AZD1222 tested seropositive at baseline. Variant regions that are unmutated are reportedly the target of nearly half of spike-specific TCRs.

The table came from immunoSEQ multiplex PCR; TCRdb's copy has only in-frame clones and leaves some out. The table has 90,000 to 120,000 clones, roughly 86% seen once. Source: peripheral blood, taken 28 days after the second dose of the MenACWY control vaccine. The receptor comes from an adult who received the MenACWY meningococcal vaccine as a control.

For the CDR3, the DNA is TGTGCCAGCAGTTTGAGTCAGGGAATCTATGGCTACACCTTC. This gives the protein CASSLSQGIYGYTF. This chain links TRBV28 with TRBJ1-2, with D maybe TRBD1 (5 bases). In germline, CDR1 is MDHEN, CDR2 SYDVKM. Trimming shortened V by 3 bases and J by 4 bases, and 12 bases separated the two germline ends. CDR3 length equals 14 residues.